A selection of T cell receptor beta chains follows, all from one sample in a study of shared clonotypes between healthy human individuals. TCRdb keeps only in-frame clones here, not all; method: immunoSEQ multiplex PCR. Among under 2,000,000 clones listed, roughly 94% were seen once. The sample consisted of naive CD8+ T cells sorted from blood. The receptor source for this set is a man younger than 30 in good health. CDR3s include the opening cysteine and the closing phenylalanine or tryptophan. Fields, in order: D gene, clone size, J gene, V gene, CDR3 protein, CDR3 DNA. D genes are given only for firm matches. Some rows mark clone size as missing; the rest say once, few, many or name a class of expanded clone.

d_call: TRBD2; clone_size: NA; j_call: TRBJ2-3; v_call: TRBV30; cdr3_aa: CAWSSAGGPGDTQYF; cdr3_nt: TGTGCCTGGAGTTCTGCGGGAGGGCCGGGAGATACGCAGTATTTT
d_call: NA; clone_size: NA; j_call: TRBJ1-1; v_call: TRBV5-1; cdr3_aa: CASSLAVRDMNTEAFF; cdr3_nt: TGCGCCAGCAGCTTGGCGGTTCGCGATATGAACACTGAAGCTTTCTTT
d_call: NA; clone_size: NA; j_call: TRBJ2-1; v_call: TRBV6-1; cdr3_aa: CASSERPVLTYNEQFF; cdr3_nt: TGTGCCAGCAGTGAGAGACCGGTGCTTACCTACAATGAGCAGTTCTTC
d_call: NA; clone_size: NA; j_call: TRBJ2-5; v_call: TRBV6-5; cdr3_aa: CASIHSQETQYF; cdr3_nt: TGTGCCAGCATACACAGCCAAGAGACCCAGTACTTC
d_call: NA; clone_size: NA; j_call: TRBJ2-7; v_call: TRBV4-2; cdr3_aa: CASSQESTVQGWAYEQYF; cdr3_nt: TGTGCCAGCAGCCAAGAATCCACGGTCCAGGGCTGGGCCTACGAGCAGTACTTC
d_call: NA; clone_size: once; j_call: TRBJ1-2; v_call: TRBV30; cdr3_aa: CAWSPVDDGYTF; cdr3_nt: TGTGCCTGGAGTCCCGTGGACGATGGCTACACCTTC
d_call: NA; clone_size: NA; j_call: TRBJ2-3; v_call: TRBV9; cdr3_aa: CASSAYKTSVNTDTQYF; cdr3_nt: TGTGCCAGCAGCGCTTACAAGACTAGTGTCAACACAGATACGCAGTATTTT
d_call: TRBD1; clone_size: NA; j_call: TRBJ1-2; v_call: TRBV6-5; cdr3_aa: CASSQQGKDYGYTF; cdr3_nt: TGTGCCAGCAGTCAACAGGGGAAGGACTATGGCTACACCTTC
d_call: NA; clone_size: NA; j_call: TRBJ2-1; v_call: TRBV2; cdr3_aa: CASSEGAFGNEQFF; cdr3_nt: TGTGCCAGCAGTGAAGGCGCCTTCGGCAATGAGCAGTTCTTC
d_call: TRBD1; clone_size: NA; j_call: TRBJ2-1; v_call: TRBV5-1; cdr3_aa: CASSLGDSLSYNEQFF; cdr3_nt: TGCGCCAGCAGCTTGGGGGACAGCTTATCCTACAATGAGCAGTTCTTC
d_call: NA; clone_size: NA; j_call: TRBJ2-7; v_call: TRBV15; cdr3_aa: CATSTPWGASYEQYF; cdr3_nt: TGTGCCACCAGCACTCCCTGGGGGGCCTCCTACGAGCAGTACTTC
d_call: NA; clone_size: NA; j_call: TRBJ2-1; v_call: TRBV15; cdr3_aa: CATSRDASSYNEQFF; cdr3_nt: TGTGCCACCAGCAGGGACGCGAGCTCCTACAATGAGCAGTTCTTC
d_call: NA; clone_size: NA; j_call: TRBJ1-2; v_call: TRBV5-1; cdr3_aa: CASSFGPALGDYGYTF; cdr3_nt: TGCGCCAGCAGCTTCGGACCAGCCCTGGGAGACTATGGCTACACCTTC
d_call: NA; clone_size: NA; j_call: TRBJ2-7; v_call: TRBV13; cdr3_aa: CASSRGGYEQYF; cdr3_nt: TGTGCCAGCAGCCGAGGGGGCTACGAGCAGTACTTC